Below are 28 T cell receptor beta chains sequenced from a single sample in a study of blood T cell repertoires in COVID-19. Produced via immunoSEQ multiplex PCR; TCRdb's table is partial and in-frame only. The table records about 350,000 clones, 75% to 90% of them present only once. Source material: peripheral blood. The receptors here all came from a woman aged 55-70 years with COVID-19, enrolled during active disease.

The rearrangement links TRBV6-5 to TRBJ1-3; 8 positions agree with TRBD1. Germline V gives CDR1 MNHEY, CDR2 SVGAGI. The CDR3 totals 16 residues. The ends lost 0 bases at V and 3 bases at J; junction bases unmatched: 4. CDR3 residues: CASSYSAGGNGNTIYF. The CDR3 DNA reads TGTGCCAGCAGTTACTCCGCAGGGGGCAATGGAAACACCATATATTTT.

The chain links TRBV6-6 to TRBJ2-1, with D tentatively TRBD2 (6 bases). This CDR3 comprises 14 residues. The germline CDR1 and CDR2 sequences are MNHNY and SVGAGI (reference sequence). V was clipped by 0 bases and J by 7 bases, with 10 bases between them. The CDR3 region is CASSYSGTVNEQFF. The CDR3 DNA follows: TGTGCCAGCAGTTACTCGGGGACTGTTAATGAGCAGTTCTTC.

CDR3 sequence: CASSLEQGARAGNTIYF. CDR3 bases: TGCGCCAGCAGCTTGGAGCAGGGGGCGCGGGCTGGAAACACCATATATTTT. J is TRBJ1-3 and V is TRBV5-1, with 8 bases identical to TRBD1. Germline V gene sequence: CDR1 SGHRS, CDR2 YFSETQ. V was clipped by 0 bases and J by 2 bases; unmatched bases: 7. The CDR3 is 17 residues long.

The chain combines TRBV18 with TRBJ1-1, with 7 bases identical to TRBD1. CDR1 is KGHSH and CDR2 is LQKENI in the germline V gene. V was clipped by 1 base and J by 2 bases; unmatched bases: 4. CDR3 length equals 15 residues. The CDR3 sequence: CASSPLGGLNTEAFF. The CDR3 bases are TGTGCCAGCTCACCACTAGGGGGCCTTAACACTGAAGCTTTCTTT.

The chain carries TRBV2 and TRBJ2-1; 7 bases are a match to TRBD2. Germline values: CDR1 SNHLY, CDR2 FYNNEI. This CDR3 region has 14 residues. The V segment lost 3 bases and the J segment 4 bases; nucleotides outside the gene matches: 3. The CDR3 sequence: CASSEGSGYNEQFF. DNA for the CDR3: TGTGCCAGCAGTGAGGGTAGCGGGTACAATGAGCAGTTCTTC.

The rearrangement uses TRBV19 and TRBJ1-1; D might be TRBD1 (6 bases). V was trimmed by 11 bases and J by 1 base, leaving 11 bases between them. The length of the CDR3 is 12 residues. CDR1 and CDR2 from the germline V gene are LNHDA and SQIVND (reference sequence). The CDR3 coding sequence is TGTGCCGTAACCAGGGGGAACACTGAAGCTTTCTTT. Its translation is CAVTRGNTEAFF.

The chain combines TRBV9 with TRBJ1-6; D gene ambiguous. The CDR3 has 15 residues. The germline V and J ends were trimmed by 1 base and 9 bases, with 14 bases remaining between them. Germline values: CDR1 SGDLS, CDR2 YYNGEE. As DNA, the CDR3 is TGTGCCAGCAGCGTAATAGGCAGCTCGGGTTCACCCCTCCACTTT. Its protein is CASSVIGSSGSPLHF. The whole variable domain, filled in from reference TRBV9 and TRBJ1-6, reads DSGVTQTPKHLITATGQRVTLRCSPRSGDLSVYWYQQSLDQGLQFLIQYYNGEERAKGNILERFSAQQFPDLHSELNLSSLELGDSALYFCASSVIGSSGSPLHFGNGTRLTVT.

The chain employs TRBV7-9 and TRBJ2-7; no reliable D call. Trimming shortened V by 5 bases and J by 1 base, and 12 bases separated the two germline ends. Looked up from germline, CDR1 is SEHNR and CDR2 is FQNEAQ (reference sequence). CDR3 length: 14 residues. CDR3 bases: TGTGCCAGCAGCCCCGTCCCGCTATCCTACGAGCAGTACTTC. Translating gives CASSPVPLSYEQYF.

The chain couples TRBV6-1 to TRBJ1-2; 7 bases line up with TRBD1. With V trimmed by 1 base and J by 7 bases, 6 bases remained unmatched. The CDR3 extends over 14 amino acids. Per germline, CDR1 MNHNS and CDR2 SASEGT. CDR3 amino acids: CASSEVPGGLGYTF. Here the CDR3 DNA reads TGTGCCAGCAGTGAAGTCCCAGGGGGACTTGGCTACACCTTC.

The chain recombines TRBV5-4 with TRBJ1-2; D remains unclear. Germline V gene lookup returns CDR1 SGHNT and CDR2 YYREEE (reference sequence). Trimming removed 2 bases at V and 2 bases at J, with 13 bases between. The CDR3 has 15 amino acids. The CDR3: CASSFVLSGNYGYTF. CDR3 sequence (DNA): TGTGCCAGCAGCTTTGTACTTTCGGGGAACTATGGCTACACCTTC.

DNA for the CDR3: TGTGCCAGCAGCTCGGGACAGGGGATGGGTCAGCCCCAGCATTTT. Encoded protein: CASSSGQGMGQPQHF. This rearrangement joins TRBV6-6 to TRBJ1-5, with TRBD1 matching 10 bases. Germline V lookup: CDR1 MNHNY, CDR2 SVGAGI (reference sequence). CDR3 length: 15 amino acids. The V gene end was trimmed by 6 bases and the J gene end by 6 bases; junction bases not matched to a gene: 8.

Here the CDR3 DNA reads TGTGCCAGCAGGGAAGGACAGGGCTCCTACAATGAGCAGTTCTTC. Its translation: CASREGQGSYNEQFF. The rearrangement uses TRBV5-8 and TRBJ2-1, with 8 positions matching TRBD1. This CDR3 comprises 15 residues. J gave up 0 bases and V 5 bases, and 4 bases lay outside the gene matches. The germline CDR1 and CDR2 sequences are SGHTS and YDEGEE.

This clone occurred a few times. J is TRBJ1-2 and V is TRBV21-1; the table names TRBD1, a call not compared with the DNA. TRBV21-1 is labeled a pseudogene. The CDR3 totals 13 residues. This CDR3 is CASSKVRTDGYTF. The CDR3 DNA reads TGTGCCAGCAGCAAAGTACGGACAGATGGCTACACCTTC.

The CDR3 is CASSVEGQAGGAFF. Written as DNA, the CDR3 is TGTGCCAGCAGTGTAGAAGGACAGGCGGGGGGAGCTTTCTTT. The rearrangement links TRBV2 to TRBJ1-1; 7 bases match TRBD1. V was pared by 4 bases and J by 10 bases, with 12 bases of the junction left unmatched. Germline CDR1 and CDR2: SNHLY and FYNNEI. There are 14 residues in the CDR3.

The genes are TRBV12-5 and TRBJ2-5, with 7 positions matching TRBD1. Germline loops: CDR1 LGHNT, CDR2 FRNRAP. CDR3 length: 12 amino acids. With 6 bases clipped from V and 5 bases from J, the junction kept 3 bases outside the gene matches. In nucleotides, the CDR3 is TGTGCTAGTGGGACAGGGTTGGAGACCCAGTACTTC. Its protein is CASGTGLETQYF. The entire variable domain, with the rest obtained from reference TRBV12-5 and TRBJ2-5, is as follows: DARVTQTPRHKVTEMGQEVTMRCQPILGHNTVFWYRQTMMQGLELLAYFRNRAPLDDSGMPKDRFSAEMPDATLATLKIQPSEPRDSAVYFCASGTGLETQYFGPGTRLLVL.

This chain connects TRBV6-5 to TRBJ2-6, with a possible D match to TRBD2 (5 bases). The V end was cut by 2 bases, the J end by 0 bases, with 5 bases between. Germline loops: CDR1 MNHEY, CDR2 SVGAGI. The CDR3 extends over 15 amino acids. The CDR3 here is CASSYTSSGANVLTF. The CDR3 coding sequence is TGTGCCAGCAGTTACACTAGCTCTGGGGCCAACGTCCTGACTTTC.

This chain links TRBV5-1 with TRBJ1-3; TRBD1 might be the D (6 bases). The CDR3 is 15 amino acids. Germline V gives CDR1 SGHRS, CDR2 YFSETQ. V dropped 4 bases and J dropped 2 bases, with 13 bases sitting between them. The CDR3 sequence is CASSGTGFAGNTIYF. The CDR3 DNA reads TGCGCCAGCAGCGGTACAGGGTTTGCTGGAAACACCATATATTTT. Based on the CDR3 plus reference TRBV5-1 and TRBJ1-3, the full variable domain is KAGVTQTPRYLIKTRGQQVTLSCSPISGHRSVSWYQQTPGQGLQFLFEYFSETQRNKGNFPGRFSGRQFSNSRSEMNVSTLELGDSALYLCASSGTGFAGNTIYFGEGSWLTVV.

V and J are TRBV7-2 and TRBJ1-1; unclear D gene. In germline, CDR1 is SGHTA, CDR2 FQGNSA. This CDR3 is 14 amino acids long. Trimming pared 3 bases from V and 4 bases from J, leaving 12 bases between. CDR3 protein: CASSLEGIGTEAFF. The CDR3 nucleotides read TGTGCCAGCAGCTTGGAGGGTATAGGCACTGAAGCTTTCTTT.

The gene calls are TRBV27 and TRBJ2-7, with D unresolved. This CDR3 spans 14 amino acids. The V end lost 0 bases, the J end lost 4 bases, and 10 bases lay between the germline ends. The germline CDR1 and CDR2 sequences are MNHEY and SMNVEV (reference sequence). The CDR3 region is CASSLSVARYEQYF. DNA for the CDR3: TGTGCCAGCAGTTTATCGGTGGCAAGATACGAGCAGTACTTC.

The chain joins TRBV20-1 to TRBJ2-2; D unresolved. Germline lookup yields CDR1 DFQATT and CDR2 SNEGSKA (reference sequence). V gave up 5 bases and J gave up 6 bases, with 19 bases separating them. This CDR3 comprises 15 residues. CDR3 amino acids: CSARGLRQLSGELFF. CDR3 sequence (DNA): TGCAGTGCTCGTGGTCTGAGACAACTCTCCGGGGAGCTGTTTTTT.

The V call is TRBV3-1 (or the pseudogene TRBV3-2), the J call TRBJ2-7, with 9 positions matching TRBD2. The CDR3 length is 16 residues. Germline CDR1 and CDR2: LGHDT and YNNKEL (reference sequence). V was pared by 4 bases and J by 4 bases, with 11 bases of the junction left unmatched. The DNA for the CDR3 is TGTGCCAGCAGCCTGCAACTAAGACTAGCGGCTTACGAGCAGTACTTC. The encoded protein is CASSLQLRLAAYEQYF.

The V call is TRBV5-1, the J call TRBJ2-5, with 8 bases matching TRBD1. Looked up from germline, CDR1 is SGHRS and CDR2 is YFSETQ. This CDR3 spans 13 amino acids. The J segment lost 4 bases and the V segment lost 5 bases, leaving 4 bases of the junction unmatched. The DNA for the CDR3 is TGCGCCAGCAGACAACAGGGGGGAGAGACCCAGTACTTC. Its translation is CASRQQGGETQYF. Complete variable domain (other parts from reference TRBV5-1 and TRBJ2-5): KAGVTQTPRYLIKTRGQQVTLSCSPISGHRSVSWYQQTPGQGLQFLFEYFSETQRNKGNFPGRFSGRQFSNSRSEMNVSTLELGDSALYLCASRQQGGETQYFGPGTRLLVL.

J is TRBJ2-7 and V is TRBV13; 8 bases are shared with TRBD1. J lost 7 bases, V lost 2 bases, and 10 bases had no gene match. Per the germline V gene, CDR1 is PRHDT and CDR2 is FYEKMQ (reference sequence). The CDR3 has 15 amino acids. The CDR3 sequence: CASSLLGTGLVEQYF. The CDR3 DNA sequence: TGTGCCAGCAGCTTACTCGGGACAGGCCTCGTGGAGCAGTACTTC.

The rearrangement joins TRBV25-1 to TRBJ2-1, with 9 bases that match TRBD2. The germline CDR1 and CDR2 sequences are MGHDK and SYGVNS. The CDR3 runs 16 residues. After removal of 4 bases from V and 5 bases from J, the junction contained 9 bases not matched to a gene. The CDR3 nucleotides read TGTGCCAGCAGTGCCCGCATTAGCGGGGGAAACAATGAGCAGTTCTTC. Its protein product is CASSARISGGNNEQFF.

V usage is TRBV7-9 and J usage is TRBJ1-2, with 8 bases identical to TRBD1. V was clipped by 5 bases and J by 6 bases; unmatched bases: 5. Germline V gene data show CDR1 as SEHNR and CDR2 as FQNEAQ (reference sequence). The CDR3 is made up of 13 amino acids. CDR3 protein: CASSLDRGDGYTF. The CDR3 nucleotides are TGTGCCAGCAGCCTAGACAGGGGAGATGGCTACACCTTC.

This clone has only one observation. The chain has TRBV7-2 and TRBJ2-4; D not certain. V dropped 0 bases and J dropped 0 bases, with 12 bases sitting between them. Per the germline V gene, CDR1 is SGHTA and CDR2 is FQGNSA. The CDR3 totals 17 residues. CDR3 sequence (DNA): TGTGCCAGCAGCTTAGCGTTCACAGATCTAGCCAAAAACATTCAGTACTTC. This gives the protein CASSLAFTDLAKNIQYF.

CDR3 loop: CASSYSQVLNTEAFF. The CDR3 nucleotides read TGTGCCAGCAGTTATTCACAGGTTTTGAACACTGAAGCTTTCTTT. The chain has TRBV6-6 and TRBJ1-1; the D gene is possibly TRBD1 (5 bases). The germline gives CDR1 MNHNY, CDR2 SVGAGI (reference sequence). The CDR3 contains 15 residues. Trimming took 3 bases from V and 0 from J, leaving 11 bases between them.

This chain connects TRBV5-1 to TRBJ1-1, with TRBD1 as a possible D gene (6 bases). CDR1 SGHRS and CDR2 YFSETQ come from the germline V gene. V was shortened by 2 bases and J by 7 bases, with 12 bases between the two germline ends. The CDR3 length is 13 residues. CDR3 sequence reads: CASSFDRWYEAFF. Written as DNA, the CDR3 is TGCGCCAGCAGCTTTGACAGGTGGTATGAAGCTTTCTTT.